Shown below are 17 T cell receptor beta chains from a single sample sequenced in a study of CD8 T cells in Susac syndrome. Random hexamers were used to reverse transcribe an amount of about 0.45 to 1 ug RNA. Each CDR3 protein is one row after TCRdb ran MiXCR on the immunoSEQ multiplex PCR reads. The sample includes 85,000 to 95,000 distinct CDR3 sequences, around 94% seen only once; the top ten take over 0.3%. The sequenced material came from CD4+ T cells from PBMCs. All receptors come from a human donor with Susac syndrome.

The chain links TRBV15 to TRBJ1-2; D uncertain. With 0 bases removed from V and 0 bases from J, the gap between germline ends came to 11 bases. There are 16 residues in the CDR3. Germline V lookup: CDR1 LNHNV, CDR2 YYDKDF (reference sequence). The CDR3 protein is CATSRDVAGTNYGYTF. CDR3 coding DNA: TGTGCCACCAGCAGAGATGTAGCAGGCACTAACTATGGCTACACCTTC. The full variable domain, in which reference TRBV15 and TRBJ1-2 provide the parts outside the CDR3, is DAMVIQNPRYQVTQFGKPVTLSCSQTLNHNVMYWYQQKSSQAPKLLFHYYDKDFNNEADTPDNFQSRRPNTSFCFLDIRSPGLGDTAMYLCATSRDVAGTNYGYTFGSGTRLTVV.

The CDR3 DNA sequence: TGTGCCAGCAGTGACTGGCAGGGAGGAGGTGGGGCCAACGTCCTGACTTTC. Translated: CASSDWQGGGGANVLTF. V is TRBV2 and J is TRBJ2-6; a possible D gene is TRBD2 (6 bases). The germline V gene has CDR1 SNHLY and CDR2 FYNNEI. The CDR3 is 17 residues long. Trimming removed 3 bases from V and 3 bases from J, with 15 bases in between.

V usage is TRBV7-2 and J usage is TRBJ2-5, with D tentatively TRBD1 (7 bases). Germline assignment: CDR1 SGHTA and CDR2 FQGNSA. Trimming pared 3 bases from V and 5 bases from J, leaving 16 bases between. The CDR3 is 15 amino acids. CDR3 loop: CASSLQGGPRETQYF. The CDR3 region has the DNA TGTGCCAGCAGCTTGCAGGGGGGCCCTCGGGAGACCCAGTACTTC.

The V call is TRBV2, the J call TRBJ2-5; 10 bases fit TRBD2. The CDR3 runs to 14 residues. The V gene's germline CDR1 is SNHLY and CDR2 FYNNEI. V lost 5 bases to trimming and J lost 2 bases; unmatched junction nucleotides: 2. The CDR3 DNA is TGTGCCAGCAGTCGGACTAGCGGACAAGAGACCCAGTACTTC. Encoded protein: CASSRTSGQETQYF. Filled out from reference TRBV2 and TRBJ2-5, the complete variable domain reads EPEVTQTPSHQVTQMGQEVILRCVPISNHLYFYWYRQILGQKVEFLVSFYNNEISEKSEIFDDQFSVERPDGSNFTLKIRSTKLEDSAMYFCASSRTSGQETQYFGPGTRLLVL.

The V gene is TRBV3-1, the J gene TRBJ2-5; no clear D. CDR1 LGHDT and CDR2 YNNKEL come from the germline V gene (reference sequence). The CDR3 totals 14 residues. Trimming took 1 base from V and 5 from J, leaving 11 bases between them. The CDR3 DNA follows: TGTGCCAGCAGCCAAGCTTCGCAAGGGGAGACCCAGTACTTC. This sequence encodes CASSQASQGETQYF.

This sequence joins TRBV6-6 and TRBJ2-1, with D tentatively TRBD2 (5 bases). Per germline, CDR1 MNHNY and CDR2 SVGAGI (reference sequence). The CDR3 runs to 15 residues. Trimming shortened V by 7 bases and J by 1 base, and 14 bases separated the two germline ends. The CDR3, as DNA: TGTGCCAGCACCCCGGGGTTAGGTTCCTACAATGAGCAGTTCTTC. Translating it yields CASTPGLGSYNEQFF.

This chain's CDR3 is CATSRDRQAEQFF. In nucleotides, the CDR3 is TGTGCCACCAGCAGAGATCGACAAGCTGAGCAGTTCTTC. The chain uses TRBV15 and TRBJ2-1; D remains ambiguous. Germline V lookup: CDR1 LNHNV, CDR2 YYDKDF (reference sequence). CDR3 length: 13 residues. The V gene lost 0 bases and the J gene lost 9 bases, with 9 bases spanning the gap.

As to this clonotype: Compared with germline, one end of the junction differs, possibly owing to a read error. The rearrangement joins TRBV30 to TRBJ2-7, with 9 bases fitting TRBD1. There are 11 residues in the CDR3. Per the germline V gene, CDR1 is GTSNPN and CDR2 is SVGIG (reference sequence). The CDR3 region is CAWSTGTGRNF. CDR3 DNA sequence: TGTGCCTGGAGTACCGGGACAGGGAGGAACTTC.

The chain recombines TRBV5-1 with TRBJ2-5; no firm D call. The CDR3 runs 12 residues. V was shortened by 5 bases and J by 3 bases, with 8 bases between the two germline ends. CDR1 and CDR2 from the germline V gene are SGHRS and YFSETQ. CDR3 DNA: TGCGCCAGCAGTCCCCGGGAAGAGACCCAGTACTTC. Amino acid sequence: CASSPREETQYF.

The chain recombines TRBV2 with TRBJ2-7; no clear D gene. Germline V CDR1 and CDR2: SNHLY, FYNNEI. The V and J ends lost 2 bases and 7 bases respectively, with 6 bases between them. The CDR3 covers 11 residues. This CDR3 reads CASSEYYEQYF. The CDR3 coding sequence is TGTGCCAGCAGTGAATATTATGAGCAGTACTTC.

The CDR3 coding sequence is TGTGCCAGCAGCTTAGGTTCGGGGCCTGAGCAGTTCTTC. Translation gives CASSLGSGPEQFF. The chain links TRBV7-9 to TRBJ2-1; D could derive from TRBD1 or TRBD2 (5 bases each). Trimming pared 1 base from V and 9 bases from J, leaving 10 bases between. Germline V gene sequence: CDR1 SEHNR, CDR2 FQNEAQ (reference sequence). This CDR3 spans 13 amino acids.

As for this clonotype: At one end the junction does not follow the germline gene, possibly because of a read error. This chain links TRBV20-1 with TRBJ2-5; D is uncertain. From germline, CDR1 is DFQATT and CDR2 SNEGSKA (reference sequence). The CDR3 spans 11 residues. CDR3 sequence: CSASHEETQYF. In DNA, the CDR3 is TGCAGTGCTAGTCACGAAGAAACCCAGTACTTC.

The chain combines TRBV11-3 with TRBJ2-3; D may correspond to TRBD1 or TRBD2 (6 bases each). Looked up from germline, CDR1 is SGHNT and CDR2 is YENEEA. This CDR3 contains 15 residues. V lost 4 bases to trimming and J lost 0 bases, with 11 bases between them. CDR3 protein: CASSSEGVSTDTQYF. DNA for the CDR3: TGTGCCAGCAGCTCGGAGGGGGTTAGCACAGATACGCAGTATTTT.

The chain links TRBV20-1 to TRBJ1-2; D unresolved. The CDR3 is 11 amino acids. CDR1 DFQATT and CDR2 SNEGSKA come from the germline V gene (reference sequence). With 7 bases removed from V and 8 bases from J, the gap between germline ends came to 14 bases. The CDR3 nucleotides read TGCAGTGGTGGGAACCAAGTAGGCTACACCTTC. It codes for CSGGNQVGYTF.

The chain uses TRBV28 and TRBJ1-2, with 8 bases identical to TRBD1. V dropped 4 bases and J dropped 4; count of bases not matched to a gene: 5. This CDR3 spans 14 amino acids. The V gene's germline CDR1 is MDHEN and CDR2 SYDVKM. CDR3 sequence (DNA): TGTGCCAGCAGTTCGGAGACAGGGGCCTATGGCTACACCTTC. It encodes CASSSETGAYGYTF.

V and J are TRBV7-2 and TRBJ2-1, with 9 bases matching TRBD1. CDR3 length equals 17 residues. The V gene end was trimmed by 3 bases and the J gene end by 9 bases; junction bases not matched to a gene: 15. CDR1 is SGHTA and CDR2 is FQGNSA in the germline V gene. The CDR3 sequence is CASSFQAGTGYLGEQFF. The CDR3 nucleotides are TGTGCCAGCAGCTTTCAGGCTGGGACAGGGTATCTTGGTGAGCAGTTCTTC.

V and J are TRBV20-1 and TRBJ2-1, with a weak D call TRBD1 (5 bases). Germline V gives CDR1 DFQATT, CDR2 SNEGSKA (reference sequence). Trimming left V 6 bases short and J 5 bases short, with 14 bases between. The CDR3 covers 13 residues. The CDR3 loop reads CSAPHRTNNEQFF. In DNA form, the CDR3 reads TGCAGTGCCCCCCACAGGACAAACAATGAGCAGTTCTTC.